This entry lists 19 T cell receptor beta chains sequenced from one sample in a study of cytomegalovirus exposure and HLA in healthy donors. Use of 60 Vbeta and 13 Jbeta primers characterized the PCR. Sequencing was performed with immunoSEQ multiplex PCR; in TCRdb, only in-frame clones are kept and a portion is missing. Here the sample spans 85,000 to 130,000 clones, around 82% being singletons. The sample comprised PBMCs. These receptors originate from a woman aged 40 to 55 in good health and CMV-seronegative.

There are a few counts of this clone. The chain couples TRBV30 to TRBJ1-3, with a weak D call TRBD1 (6 bases). V was cut by 0 bases and J by 1 base, with 13 bases left in between. From germline, CDR1 is GTSNPN and CDR2 SVGIG (reference sequence). The CDR3 is made up of 16 amino acids. DNA of the CDR3: TGTGCCTGGAGTGTACGGGCAGGGGATTCTGGAAACACCATATATTTT. Translation: CAWSVRAGDSGNTIYF.

This sequence joins TRBV10-3 and TRBJ2-2; 10 nucleotides match TRBD2. Germline V gene data show CDR1 as ENHRY and CDR2 as SYGVKD. The CDR3 extends over 16 amino acids. The V segment lost 2 bases and the J segment 3 bases; nucleotides outside the gene matches: 3. The CDR3: CAISEQAGGYTGELFF. The CDR3 DNA is TGTGCCATCAGTGAGCAAGCGGGAGGGTACACCGGGGAGCTGTTTTTT.

Turning to this clone: At the DNA level, this CDR3 is encoded by other sequences in the same sample as well. The chain uses TRBV6-1 and TRBJ1-2, with TRBD1 matching over 9 bases. The trim removed 9 bases at V and 7 bases at J, leaving 12 bases unmatched. Germline V gene sequence: CDR1 MNHNS, CDR2 SASEGT. The CDR3 has 14 amino acids. CDR3 residues: CASRPEGTGSGYTF. The CDR3 region has the DNA TGTGCCAGTAGACCGGAAGGGACAGGGAGTGGCTACACCTTC.

This chain joins TRBV5-1 and TRBJ2-3, with no clear D. In germline, CDR1 is SGHRS, CDR2 YFSETQ. The V end was cut by 5 bases, the J end by 7 bases, with 14 bases between. CDR3 length: 13 residues. The CDR3 region is CASSGSGVHTQYF. CDR3 in DNA: TGCGCCAGCAGTGGCTCCGGAGTACATACGCAGTATTTT.

This chain uses TRBV27 with TRBJ1-5; D remains unclear. V was shortened by 6 bases and J by 4 bases, with 13 bases between the two germline ends. CDR1 is MNHEY, CDR2 SMNVEV, per germline (reference sequence). The CDR3 runs 14 residues. CDR3 nucleotides: TGTGCCAGCAGATCCGGGAACGGAAATCAGCCCCAGCATTTT. Translated: CASRSGNGNQPQHF.

This clone came up once. The chain couples TRBV28 to TRBJ1-2, with D possibly TRBD1 on 6 matching bases. This CDR3 spans 14 amino acids. Germline CDR1 MDHEN, CDR2 SYDVKM. V dropped 5 bases and J dropped 0 bases, with 10 bases sitting between them. The DNA for the CDR3 is TGTGCCAGCAGTCCCGGGACAACTAACTATGGCTACACCTTC. Translation: CASSPGTTNYGYTF.

The chain has TRBV30 and TRBJ2-7, with 12 nucleotides matching TRBD2. V shed 3 bases and J 5 bases; nucleotides not matched to a gene: 11. Germline values: CDR1 GTSNPN, CDR2 SVGIG (reference sequence). The CDR3 consists of 16 residues. Here the CDR3 reads CAWSRTVTSGSHEQYF. In nucleotides, the CDR3 is TGTGCCTGGAGCCGTACGGTGACTAGCGGGAGCCACGAGCAGTACTTC.

This clone was found many times. DNA of the CDR3: TGTGCCAGCAGTGGGGGACTAGCGGGAGATGAGCAGTTCTTC. Residues: CASSGGLAGDEQFF. The V gene is TRBV6-4, the J gene TRBJ2-1; 14 bases align to TRBD2. Unmatched junction bases numbered 1, after V lost 4 bases and J lost 8 bases. This CDR3 has 14 residues. Germline V CDR1 and CDR2: MRHNA, SNTAGT.

This chain joins TRBV5-1 and TRBJ1-2; D perhaps matches TRBD1 (5 bases). The CDR3 is 13 amino acids. Deletions cut 0 bases from V and 7 bases from J, with 10 bases between. The germline gives CDR1 SGHRS, CDR2 YFSETQ. In DNA form, the CDR3 reads TGCGCCAGCAGCTTGGCTGTTGGGGCTGGCTACACCTTC. It translates to CASSLAVGAGYTF.

V gene TRBV7-2 combines with J gene TRBJ1-6; tentative D call: TRBD1 (6 bases). Germline V lookup: CDR1 SGHTA, CDR2 FQGNSA. The CDR3 runs to 14 residues. With 5 bases removed from V and 7 bases from J, the gap between germline ends came to 12 bases. CDR3 nucleotide sequence: TGTGCCAGCAGCCAGGGGCTGGCCAATTCACCCCTCCACTTT. Protein product: CASSQGLANSPLHF.

V is TRBV19 and J is TRBJ2-5, with 7 bases identical to TRBD1. CDR1 and CDR2 from the germline V gene are LNHDA and SQIVND (reference sequence). The CDR3 is 14 residues long. V lost 7 bases, J lost 1 base, and 6 bases stayed unmatched. The chain's CDR3 is CASTSSGGQETQYF. The DNA for the CDR3 is TGTGCCAGTACTAGTTCAGGGGGCCAAGAGACCCAGTACTTC.

The rearrangement joins TRBV7-9 to TRBJ1-1; TRBD1 aligns across 7 bases. The CDR3 length is 14 residues. CDR1 is SEHNR, CDR2 FQNEAQ, per germline (reference sequence). J was trimmed by 3 bases and V by 5 bases; bases with no gene match: 6. The DNA of the CDR3 is TGTGCCAGCAGCATCTGGACAGGCGACACTGAAGCTTTCTTT. This encodes CASSIWTGDTEAFF.

This chain uses TRBV19 with TRBJ2-1, with D possibly being TRBD2 (6 bases). The V end lost 9 bases, the J end lost 3 bases, and 12 bases lay between the germline ends. This CDR3 is built from 13 residues. CDR1 is LNHDA, CDR2 SQIVND, per germline (reference sequence). This CDR3 is CASGRDFYNEQFF. For the CDR3, the DNA is TGTGCCAGCGGACGGGACTTCTACAATGAGCAGTTCTTC.

This chain uses TRBV5-1 with TRBJ1-1; D uncertain. Deletions cut 5 bases from V and 1 base from J, with 6 bases between. CDR1 and CDR2 from the germline V gene are SGHRS and YFSETQ. The CDR3 length is 12 residues. The CDR3 sequence is CASSGGNTEAFF. In DNA form, the CDR3 reads TGCGCCAGCAGTGGAGGGAACACTGAAGCTTTCTTT.

This clone has only one observation. J is TRBJ2-1 and V is TRBV7-6; D is undetermined. From germline, CDR1 is SGHVS and CDR2 FNYEAQ. This CDR3 spans 16 amino acids. Trimming removed 2 bases from V and 0 bases from J, with 11 bases in between. The CDR3 DNA reads TGTGCCAGCAGCTTACCCACATCTAGCTCCTACAATGAGCAGTTCTTC. The encoded protein is CASSLPTSSSYNEQFF.

J is TRBJ2-5 and V is TRBV19; 14 bases map to TRBD2. Per germline, CDR1 LNHDA and CDR2 SQIVND (reference sequence). V shed 3 bases and J 8 bases; nucleotides not matched to a gene: 11. This CDR3 has 17 amino acids. CDR3 DNA: TGTGCCAGTAGTATTTCCCCGACTAGCGGGAGGGCAGATACCCAGTACTTC. Protein sequence: CASSISPTSGRADTQYF.

This clone has only a few counts. This chain links TRBV19 with TRBJ1-2; 9 nucleotides agree with TRBD1. In germline, CDR1 is LNHDA, CDR2 SQIVND (reference sequence). Losses at the gene ends were 7 bases for V and 5 bases for J; bases not matched to a gene: 8. The CDR3 has 14 residues. CDR3 DNA: TGTGCCAGTAAGACAGGGGGGTTCAGTTATGGCTACACCTTC. It encodes CASKTGGFSYGYTF.

The rearrangement links TRBV18 to TRBJ1-5; no reliable D call. Trimming left V 2 bases short and J 11 bases short, with 13 bases between. Germline V gives CDR1 KGHSH, CDR2 LQKENI. This CDR3 region has 13 residues. CDR3 loop: CASSPKEGVSQHF. The CDR3 bases are TGTGCCAGCTCACCAAAAGAGGGAGTTTCCCAGCATTTT.

The chain joins TRBV7-9 to TRBJ1-1; D is possibly TRBD1 (6 bases). The CDR3 totals 14 residues. Trimming pared 5 bases from V and 6 bases from J, leaving 16 bases between. The germline gives CDR1 SEHNR, CDR2 FQNEAQ (reference sequence). CDR3 region: CASSAHRETAEAFF. In DNA, the CDR3 is TGTGCCAGCAGCGCCCACAGGGAAACGGCTGAAGCTTTCTTT.